The sequence of this T cell receptor (beta chain) was determined in a study of CD8 T cells in Susac syndrome. After extraction with the RNeasy kit, 0.5 to 1 ug of the RNA was reverse transcribed using random hexamers. The CDR3 of TCR beta was amplified by immunoSEQ multiplex PCR across 54 Vbeta and 13 Jbeta. TCRdb analysed the immunoSEQ multiplex PCR reads with MiXCR anew, one entry per CDR3 protein. The sample has approximately 190,000 distinct CDR3 sequences, roughly 92% seen once. Sequencing of TCR beta was performed on blood CD8+ and CD4+ T cells. Negative isolation yielded the CD8+ and CD4+ T cells, while FACS enriched the TEMRA cells. This clonotype was observed a handful of times. The junction and the germline gene differ at one end; a read error may be behind it. The CDR3 is 14 residues long. In germline, CDR1 is SGHVS, CDR2 FQNEAQ.

Sequencing was done on a sample of CD4+ T cells from PBMCs. This receptor was taken from a human donor in good health. This chain joins TRBV7-8 and TRBJ2-3; 10 bases map to TRBD2. CDR3 DNA sequence: TGTGCCAGCAGTTTAGCGGGGGGACGAGATACGCAGTATTTT. This codes for CASSLAGGRDTQYF. The full variable domain, with the rest looked up from reference TRBV7-8 and TRBJ2-3, is GAGVSQSPRYKVAKRGQDVALRCDPISGHVSLFWYQQALGQGPEFLTYFQNEAQLDKSGLPSDRFFAERPEGSVSTLKIQRTQQEDSAVYLCASSLAGGRDTQYFGPGTRLTVL.